This record concerns one TCR beta chain sequence. These data come from a study of CD8+ T cells in alopecia areata. J was trimmed by 4 bases and V by 2 bases; bases with no gene match: 3. Germline loops: CDR1 SGHKS, CDR2 YYEKEE (reference sequence). This CDR3 region has 15 residues. It was cDNA, reverse transcribed from extracted RNA, that served as the sequencing template. Sequencing was performed with immunoSEQ multiplex PCR; in TCRdb, only in-frame clones are kept and a portion is missing. The table has about 200,000 clones, approximately 61% seen once. This sample's treatment: oral pan-JAK inhibitor, 5-10 mg twice daily. From alopecia areata patients, lesional scalp punch biopsies and peripheral blood were collected.

The clonotype comes from a human donor with alopecia areata. The V gene is TRBV5-5, the J gene TRBJ2-6, with 7 bases identical to TRBD1. The specimen was CD4+ T cells sorted from blood, collected at week 24, from a patient treated with tofacitinib. CDR3 loop: CASSLTGAGANVLTF. The CDR3 DNA reads TGTGCCAGCAGCTTAACAGGGGCAGGGGCCAACGTCCTGACTTTC.